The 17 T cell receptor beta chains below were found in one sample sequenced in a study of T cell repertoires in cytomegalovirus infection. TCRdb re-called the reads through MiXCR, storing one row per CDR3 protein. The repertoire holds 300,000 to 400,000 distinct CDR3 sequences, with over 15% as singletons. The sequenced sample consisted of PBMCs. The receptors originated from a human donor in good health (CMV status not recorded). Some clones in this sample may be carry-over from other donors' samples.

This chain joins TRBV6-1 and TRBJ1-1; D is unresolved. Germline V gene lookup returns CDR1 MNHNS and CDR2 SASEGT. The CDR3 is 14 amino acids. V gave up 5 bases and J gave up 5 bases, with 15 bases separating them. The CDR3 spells CASSPGGGITEAFF. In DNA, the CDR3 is TGTGCCAGCAGTCCAGGTGGAGGGATTACTGAAGCTTTCTTT.

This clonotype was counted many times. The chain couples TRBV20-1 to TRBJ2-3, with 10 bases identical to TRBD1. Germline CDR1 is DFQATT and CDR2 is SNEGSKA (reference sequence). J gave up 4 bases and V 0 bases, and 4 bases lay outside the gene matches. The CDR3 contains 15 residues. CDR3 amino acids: CSARDSGQGADTQYF. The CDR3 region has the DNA TGCAGTGCTAGAGATAGCGGACAGGGGGCAGATACGCAGTATTTT.

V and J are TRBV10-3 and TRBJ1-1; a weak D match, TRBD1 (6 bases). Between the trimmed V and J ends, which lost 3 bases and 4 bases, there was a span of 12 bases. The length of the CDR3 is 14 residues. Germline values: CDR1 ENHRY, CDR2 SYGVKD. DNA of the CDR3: TGTGCCATCAGTGACGACGGGGGGCTCACTGAAGCTTTCTTT. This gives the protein CAISDDGGLTEAFF.

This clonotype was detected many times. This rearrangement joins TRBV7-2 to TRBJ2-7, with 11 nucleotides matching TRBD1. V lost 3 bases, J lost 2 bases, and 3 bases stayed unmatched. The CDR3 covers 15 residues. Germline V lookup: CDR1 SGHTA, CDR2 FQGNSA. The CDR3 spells CASSFGTGGTYEQYF. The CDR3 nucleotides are TGTGCCAGCAGCTTCGGGACAGGGGGAACCTACGAGCAGTACTTC.

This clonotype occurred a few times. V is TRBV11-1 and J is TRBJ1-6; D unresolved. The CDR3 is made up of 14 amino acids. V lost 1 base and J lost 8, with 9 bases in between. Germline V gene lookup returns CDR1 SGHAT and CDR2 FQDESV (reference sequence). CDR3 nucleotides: TGTGCCAGCAGCTTAGACGCCAGCTATTCACCCCTCCACTTT. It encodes CASSLDASYSPLHF.

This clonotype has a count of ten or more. The chain's CDR3 is CASSIPRGQGRDTEAFF. The CDR3 DNA sequence: TGTGCCAGCAGCATTCCGAGGGGGCAAGGCAGGGACACTGAAGCTTTCTTT. The chain employs TRBV7-2 and TRBJ1-1, with TRBD1 matching over 7 bases. Germline V gene data show CDR1 as SGHTA and CDR2 as FQGNSA. This CDR3 is 17 amino acids long. V lost 5 bases to trimming and J lost 3 bases; unmatched junction nucleotides: 15.

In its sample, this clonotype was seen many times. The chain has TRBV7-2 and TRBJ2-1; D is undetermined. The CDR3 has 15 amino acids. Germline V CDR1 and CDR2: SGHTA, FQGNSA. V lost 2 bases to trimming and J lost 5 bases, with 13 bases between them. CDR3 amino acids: CASSLRSAKNNEQFF. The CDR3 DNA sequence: TGTGCCAGCAGCTTAAGGTCAGCTAAAAACAATGAGCAGTTCTTC. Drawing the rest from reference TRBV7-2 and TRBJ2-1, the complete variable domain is GAGVSQSPSNKVTEKGKDVELRCDPISGHTALYWYRQSLGQGLEFLIYFQGNSAPDKSGLPSDRFSAERTGGSVSTLTIQRTQQEDSAVYLCASSLRSAKNNEQFFGPGTRLTVL.

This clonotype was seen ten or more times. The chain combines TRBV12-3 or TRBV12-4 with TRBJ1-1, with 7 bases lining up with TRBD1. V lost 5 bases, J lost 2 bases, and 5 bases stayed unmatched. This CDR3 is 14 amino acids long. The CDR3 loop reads CASSPGQENTEAFF. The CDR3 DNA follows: TGTGCCAGCAGTCCCGGACAGGAAAACACTGAAGCTTTCTTT.

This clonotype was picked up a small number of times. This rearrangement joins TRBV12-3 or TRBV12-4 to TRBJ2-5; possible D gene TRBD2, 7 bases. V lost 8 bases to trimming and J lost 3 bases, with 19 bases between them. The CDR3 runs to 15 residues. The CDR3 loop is CASRALASGEETQYF. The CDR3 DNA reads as TGTGCCAGCCGGGCACTAGCGTCAGGGGAAGAGACCCAGTACTTC.

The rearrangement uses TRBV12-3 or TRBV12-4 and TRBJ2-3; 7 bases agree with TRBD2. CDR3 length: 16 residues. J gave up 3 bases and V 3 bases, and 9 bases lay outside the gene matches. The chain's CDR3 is CASSLISPGGTDTQYF. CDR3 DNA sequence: TGTGCCAGCAGTTTGATTAGTCCCGGGGGGACAGATACGCAGTATTTT.

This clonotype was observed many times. The CDR3 is CASSSPPSSGRYNEQFF. CDR3 nucleotide sequence: TGTGCCAGCAGCTCCCCCCCGAGTAGCGGGAGATACAATGAGCAGTTCTTC. The gene calls are TRBV7-8 and TRBJ2-1, with TRBD2 identical over 9 bases. The CDR3 has 17 residues. V was pared by 4 bases and J by 4 bases, with 11 bases of the junction left unmatched. Germline V gene sequence: CDR1 SGHVS, CDR2 FQNEAQ.

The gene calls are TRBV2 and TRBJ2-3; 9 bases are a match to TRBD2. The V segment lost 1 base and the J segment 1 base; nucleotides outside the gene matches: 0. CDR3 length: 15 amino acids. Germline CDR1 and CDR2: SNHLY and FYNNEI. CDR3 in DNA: TGTGCCAGCAGTGAAGGGACTAGCGGCACAGATACGCAGTATTTT. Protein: CASSEGTSGTDTQYF.

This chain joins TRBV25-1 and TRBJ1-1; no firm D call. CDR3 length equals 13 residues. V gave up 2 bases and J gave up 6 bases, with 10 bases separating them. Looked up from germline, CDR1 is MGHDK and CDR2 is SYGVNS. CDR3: CASSELEGAEAFF. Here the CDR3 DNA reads TGTGCCAGCAGTGAACTTGAGGGCGCTGAAGCTTTCTTT.

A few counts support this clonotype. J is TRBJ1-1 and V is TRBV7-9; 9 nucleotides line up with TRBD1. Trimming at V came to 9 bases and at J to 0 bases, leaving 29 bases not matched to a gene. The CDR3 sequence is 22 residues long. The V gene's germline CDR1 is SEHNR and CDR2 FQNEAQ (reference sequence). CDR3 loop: CARSPKSPGQGSLRWMNTEAFF. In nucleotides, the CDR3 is TGTGCCAGGAGTCCTAAGTCACCGGGACAGGGCTCCCTGAGATGGATGAACACTGAAGCTTTCTTT. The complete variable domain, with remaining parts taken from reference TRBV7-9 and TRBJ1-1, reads DTGVSQNPRHKITKRGQNVTFRCDPISEHNRLYWYRQTLGQGPEFLTYFQNEAQLEKSRLLSDRFSAERPKGSFSTLEIQRTEQGDSAMYLCARSPKSPGQGSLRWMNTEAFFGQGTRLTVV.

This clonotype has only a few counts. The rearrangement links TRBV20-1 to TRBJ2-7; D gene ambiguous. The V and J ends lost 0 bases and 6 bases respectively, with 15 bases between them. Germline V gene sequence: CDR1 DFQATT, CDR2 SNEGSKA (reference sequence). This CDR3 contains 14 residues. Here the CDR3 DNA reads TGCAGTGCTAGAGATGGTCTTTCGGGTTTCGAGCAGTACTTC. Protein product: CSARDGLSGFEQYF.

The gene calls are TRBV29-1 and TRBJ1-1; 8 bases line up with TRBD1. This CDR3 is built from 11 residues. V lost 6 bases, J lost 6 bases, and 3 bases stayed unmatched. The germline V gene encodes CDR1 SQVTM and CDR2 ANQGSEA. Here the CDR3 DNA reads TGCAGCGTCGGACAGGGAGCTGAAGCTTTCTTT. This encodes CSVGQGAEAFF.

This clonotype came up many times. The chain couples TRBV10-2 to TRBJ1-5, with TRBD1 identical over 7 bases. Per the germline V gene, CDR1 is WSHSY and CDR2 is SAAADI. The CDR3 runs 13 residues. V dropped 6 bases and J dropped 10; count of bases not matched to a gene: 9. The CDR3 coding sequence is TGCGCCAGCAGCAAAGGACAGGCCCTACCCCAGCATTTT. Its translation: CASSKGQALPQHF.